One sample yielded the 30 T cell receptor beta chains listed below, sequenced in a study of CD8 T cells in Susac syndrome (dated by TCRdb to 2018 to 2020). The library was produced with the immunoSEQ multiplex PCR assay. RNA was extracted with the RNeasy kit and roughly 0.5 to 1 ug was reverse transcribed using random hexamers. TCRdb applied fastp at Q25 and MiXCR to the public reads, then kept only in-frame beta chains. Each CDR3 protein gets just one entry, which takes the most common genes and DNA from the rows behind it. This sample holds over 300,000 distinct CDR3 sequences; about 91% were observed only once. The ten largest clones capture approximately 0.065% of the sample. The sequencing sample was made of CD4+ T cells from PBMCs. Receptor source: a human donor with multiple sclerosis.

The chain joins TRBV4-2 to TRBJ2-3; D remains unclear. CDR3 size: 14 residues. V dropped 0 bases and J dropped 6 bases, with 10 bases sitting between them. Germline CDR1 reads LGHNA; CDR2 reads YNFKEQ. The CDR3 region is CASSQERPWDTQYF. The CDR3 DNA follows: TGTGCCAGCAGCCAAGAAAGGCCTTGGGATACGCAGTATTTT.

This chain joins TRBV20-1 and TRBJ2-7, with D perhaps matching TRBD2 (6 bases). With 5 bases removed from V and 2 bases from J, the gap between germline ends came to 13 bases. The CDR3 loop spans 13 amino acids. Germline-derived CDR1 and CDR2 are DFQATT and SNEGSKA (reference sequence). The CDR3 DNA follows: TGCAGTGCTCGCGGGACGGAAGCCTACGAGCAGTACTTC. This translates into CSARGTEAYEQYF.

The V call is TRBV2, the J call TRBJ2-3; TRBD2 matches 9 bases. The length of the CDR3 is 15 residues. From germline, CDR1 is SNHLY and CDR2 FYNNEI. With V trimmed by 4 bases and J by 4 bases, 6 bases remained unmatched. CDR3 sequence (DNA): TGTGCCAGCAGTGGACCGGGACTAGCTGCAGATACGCAGTATTTT. Protein sequence: CASSGPGLAADTQYF.

This clonotype has a single count. V usage is TRBV13 and J usage is TRBJ2-7; 8 bases fit TRBD1. Germline V gives CDR1 PRHDT, CDR2 FYEKMQ (reference sequence). The CDR3 extends over 14 amino acids. Losses at the gene ends were 5 bases for V and 4 bases for J; bases not matched to a gene: 7. Here the CDR3 reads CASSPNRGVYEQYF. CDR3 nucleotides: TGTGCCAGCAGCCCCAACAGGGGGGTATACGAGCAGTACTTC.

V gene TRBV7-2 combines with J gene TRBJ2-7; 7 positions match TRBD2. The germline gives CDR1 SGHTA, CDR2 FQGNSA. V gave up 5 bases and J gave up 3 bases; unmatched junction bases: 10. CDR3 size: 15 residues. CDR3 amino acids: CASSPAGRHNYEQYF. In nucleotides, the CDR3 is TGTGCCAGCAGCCCAGCGGGACGGCACAACTACGAGCAGTACTTC. Looking up the rest from reference TRBV7-2 and TRBJ2-7 gives the full variable domain: GAGVSQSPSNKVTEKGKDVELRCDPISGHTALYWYRQSLGQGLEFLIYFQGNSAPDKSGLPSDRFSAERTGGSVSTLTIQRTQQEDSAVYLCASSPAGRHNYEQYFGPGTRLTVT.

The rearrangement joins TRBV15 to TRBJ1-5; D call uncertain. The V and J ends lost 1 base and 4 bases respectively, with 5 bases between them. This CDR3 region has 13 residues. CDR1 and CDR2 from the germline V gene are LNHNV and YYDKDF (reference sequence). The CDR3 region is CATSRVPNQPQHF. The CDR3, as DNA: TGTGCCACCAGCAGAGTTCCGAATCAGCCCCAGCATTTT.

The chain recombines TRBV29-1 with TRBJ1-2; D remains ambiguous. Germline lookup yields CDR1 SQVTM and CDR2 ANQGSEA. The CDR3 consists of 13 residues. Trimming stripped 2 bases from V and 4 bases from J, with 11 bases between. In DNA form, the CDR3 reads TGCAGCGTTGAATCCGACATAAGCTATGGCTACACCTTC. It specifies CSVESDISYGYTF.

This chain uses TRBV2 with TRBJ1-1; TRBD1 matches at 8 bases. The CDR3 has 15 residues. V was pared by 9 bases and J by 3 bases, with 12 bases of the junction left unmatched. Germline lookup yields CDR1 SNHLY and CDR2 FYNNEI. Here the CDR3 reads CARSDRVGYDTEAFF. As DNA, the CDR3 is TGTGCCAGGTCGGACAGGGTGGGGTATGACACTGAAGCTTTCTTT.

V is TRBV7-2 and J is TRBJ2-1, with D possibly being TRBD2 (5 bases). CDR3 length: 15 residues. Germline lookup yields CDR1 SGHTA and CDR2 FQGNSA. V was shortened by 5 bases and J by 5 bases, with 16 bases between the two germline ends. CDR3 sequence reads: CASSQTRGRNNEQFF. The DNA of the CDR3 is TGTGCCAGCAGCCAAACTCGTGGGAGAAACAATGAGCAGTTCTTC.

The chain has TRBV7-8 and TRBJ2-2; perhaps TRBD1 as D (6 bases). This CDR3 contains 14 residues. Germline assignment: CDR1 SGHVS and CDR2 FQNEAQ. V shed 6 bases and J shed 6 bases, with 14 bases lying between them. CDR3 region: CASRLGQIPGELFF. CDR3 DNA: TGTGCCAGCAGACTTGGACAGATCCCCGGGGAGCTGTTTTTT.

The J gene is TRBJ1-2, the V gene TRBV20-1; D gene unclear. CDR1 is DFQATT and CDR2 is SNEGSKA in the germline V gene (reference sequence). V was clipped by 5 bases and J by 4 bases, with 17 bases between them. There are 14 residues in the CDR3. CDR3 coding DNA: TGCAGTGCTCCCCCCGGCGGCAGGATCTATGGCTACACCTTC. Translated: CSAPPGGRIYGYTF.

The chain recombines TRBV12-3 or TRBV12-4 with TRBJ2-1; perhaps D is TRBD1 or TRBD2 (5 bases each). This CDR3 has 13 amino acids. Trimming stripped 3 bases from V and 7 bases from J, with 10 bases between. The CDR3 nucleotides read TGTGCCAGCAGTTTCCTGGGGGTAAATGAGCAGTTCTTC. It translates to CASSFLGVNEQFF.

The table lists this clonotype with a count of one. The chain links TRBV19 to TRBJ1-2; D is unresolved. V dropped 1 base and J dropped 7 bases, with 7 bases sitting between them. Germline CDR1 reads LNHDA; CDR2 reads SQIVND (reference sequence). The CDR3 has 12 residues. In DNA, the CDR3 is TGTGCCAGTAGTATAGTGAGCGGTGGCTACACCTTC. It translates to CASSIVSGGYTF.

V usage is TRBV7-9 and J usage is TRBJ2-7; 7 bases agree with TRBD2. This CDR3 spans 13 amino acids. V was pared by 6 bases and J by 5 bases, with 7 bases of the junction left unmatched. Germline V gene sequence: CDR1 SEHNR, CDR2 FQNEAQ (reference sequence). For the CDR3, the DNA is TGTGCCAGCAGTCTAACTAGCGCCCACGAGCAGTACTTC. This encodes CASSLTSAHEQYF.

V is TRBV6-6 and J is TRBJ2-5, with D tentatively TRBD1 (5 bases). This CDR3 is 13 amino acids long. The germline CDR1 and CDR2 sequences are MNHNY and SVGAGI (reference sequence). Trimming pared 1 base from V and 5 bases from J, leaving 8 bases between. The DNA for the CDR3 is TGTGCCAGCAGTTACTTCAGGGCGGAGACCCAGTACTTC. It codes for CASSYFRAETQYF.

This sequence joins TRBV6-1 and TRBJ2-1; TRBD2 matches 7 bases. The CDR3 runs to 17 residues. CDR1 and CDR2 (germline): MNHNS, SASEGT. Losses at the gene ends were 4 bases for V and 6 bases for J; bases not matched to a gene: 15. The CDR3 region is CASSASGWLAEINEQFF. The CDR3 DNA sequence: TGTGCCAGCAGTGCTTCTGGGTGGCTAGCGGAGATCAATGAGCAGTTCTTC.

The chain employs TRBV12-3 or TRBV12-4 and TRBJ2-7; D tentatively fits TRBD1 or TRBD2 (5 bases each). Trimming took off 3 bases at V and 6 bases at J, with 15 bases between the two ends. This CDR3 contains 14 residues. The DNA of the CDR3 is TGTGCCAGCAGTTTTAGTACGGGGCCCTCCGAGCAGTACTTC. Protein product: CASSFSTGPSEQYF.

V is TRBV14 and J is TRBJ2-4; maybe TRBD1 (6 bases). The CDR3 length is 17 residues. Germline V lookup: CDR1 SGHDN, CDR2 FVKESK. V dropped 0 bases and J dropped 3 bases, with 15 bases sitting between them. CDR3 in amino acids: CASSQEAGVLGKNIQYF. CDR3 coding DNA: TGTGCCAGCAGCCAAGAGGCAGGGGTTCTTGGCAAAAACATTCAGTACTTC.

This clonotype was picked up a small number of times. The V gene is TRBV4-1, the J gene TRBJ2-7; unclear D gene. The germline V gene encodes CDR1 MGHRA and CDR2 YSYEKL. The germline V and J ends were trimmed by 1 base and 5 bases, with 18 bases remaining between them. This CDR3 is 16 amino acids long. The CDR3 bases are TGCGCCAGCAGCCAAGGGTTAAGATTTACAGTTAACGAGCAGTACTTC. This gives the protein CASSQGLRFTVNEQYF.

V and J are TRBV11-3 and TRBJ1-3, with a weak D call TRBD1 (5 bases). V lost 3 bases to trimming and J lost 0 bases, with 15 bases between them. The germline V gene has CDR1 SGHNT and CDR2 YENEEA. The length of the CDR3 is 17 residues. CDR3 residues: CASSFTNRSSSGNTIYF. The CDR3 nucleotides are TGTGCCAGCAGCTTTACCAACAGGAGTAGCTCTGGAAACACCATATATTTT.

This rearrangement joins TRBV19 to TRBJ1-6; D call uncertain. Trimming shortened V by 6 bases and J by 10 bases, and 16 bases separated the two germline ends. In germline, CDR1 is LNHDA, CDR2 SQIVND (reference sequence). The CDR3 spans 14 residues. The CDR3 protein is CASSSWARGSPLHF. The CDR3 nucleotides read TGTGCCAGTAGCTCTTGGGCCCGCGGCTCACCCCTCCACTTT.

J is TRBJ1-1 and V is TRBV7-8, with D maybe TRBD1 (5 bases). CDR3 length: 18 residues. Per germline, CDR1 SGHVS and CDR2 FQNEAQ. Trimming pared 5 bases from V and 0 bases from J, leaving 22 bases between. CDR3 sequence: CASSPRSWGVTMNTEAFF. As DNA, the CDR3 is TGTGCCAGCAGCCCCCGATCCTGGGGGGTTACCATGAACACTGAAGCTTTCTTT.

This chain joins TRBV20-1 and TRBJ2-3, with D perhaps matching TRBD2 (5 bases). Trimming removed 5 bases at V and 3 bases at J, with 18 bases between. This CDR3 is built from 15 residues. Germline-derived CDR1 and CDR2 are DFQATT and SNEGSKA (reference sequence). CDR3 bases: TGCAGTGCTGGGGTAGGAGGTTTTCGTACAGATACGCAGTATTTT. This gives the protein CSAGVGGFRTDTQYF.

The rearrangement joins TRBV10-3 to TRBJ1-6, with 11 bases aligning to TRBD1. Germline CDR1 and CDR2: ENHRY and SYGVKD. The CDR3 contains 14 residues. The V segment lost 11 bases and the J segment 11 bases; nucleotides outside the gene matches: 11. The CDR3 sequence: CAVGQGARITPLHF. DNA for the CDR3: TGTGCCGTCGGACAGGGGGCGAGAATAACACCCCTCCACTTT.

The genes are TRBV27 and TRBJ1-1; no firm D call. The germline V and J ends were trimmed by 3 bases and 0 bases, with 8 bases remaining between them. This CDR3 contains 14 residues. Germline CDR1 MNHEY, CDR2 SMNVEV (reference sequence). The DNA for the CDR3 is TGTGCCAGCAGTTTCATCCCCATGAACACTGAAGCTTTCTTT. Translated: CASSFIPMNTEAFF.

This clonotype was seen a single time. V usage is TRBV3-1 and J usage is TRBJ2-7; 8 nucleotides align to TRBD2. This CDR3 is built from 15 residues. Trimming removed 1 base from V and 0 bases from J; junction bases left unmatched: 2. In germline, CDR1 is LGHDT, CDR2 YNNKEL (reference sequence). The CDR3 region is CASSQVTSGSYEQYF. DNA of the CDR3: TGTGCCAGCAGCCAAGTTACTAGCGGCTCCTACGAGCAGTACTTC.

This chain joins TRBV7-6 and TRBJ2-7; D is unresolved. V lost 5 bases to trimming and J lost 3 bases, with 17 bases between them. Germline-derived CDR1 and CDR2 are SGHVS and FNYEAQ. The CDR3 totals 15 residues. The CDR3 reads CASSTGDPILYEQYF. The CDR3 bases are TGTGCCAGCAGCACTGGAGACCCCATCCTCTACGAGCAGTACTTC.

The chain joins TRBV30 to TRBJ1-1; 9 bases align to TRBD1. This CDR3 contains 11 residues. With 3 bases clipped from V and 10 bases from J, the junction kept 3 bases outside the gene matches. Germline CDR1 is GTSNPN and CDR2 is SVGIG (reference sequence). The CDR3 sequence: CAWRGQGRAFF. In nucleotides, the CDR3 is TGTGCCTGGAGGGGACAGGGTCGAGCTTTCTTT.

The rearrangement joins TRBV27 to TRBJ2-3; D possibly corresponds to TRBD1 (5 bases). The V end lost 6 bases, the J end lost 5 bases, and 18 bases lay between the germline ends. The CDR3 contains 15 residues. Germline V gene data show CDR1 as MNHEY and CDR2 as SMNVEV (reference sequence). CDR3 in amino acids: CASRLQGIGRDTQYF. CDR3 sequence (DNA): TGTGCCAGCAGACTTCAGGGAATTGGAAGAGATACGCAGTATTTT.

The rearrangement links TRBV7-3 to TRBJ2-1; 8 nucleotides agree with TRBD1. The trim removed 6 bases at V and 10 bases at J, leaving 11 bases unmatched. CDR3 size: 14 residues. Germline loops: CDR1 SGHTA, CDR2 FQGTGA. CDR3 in amino acids: CASSPTGGRREQFF. In DNA, the CDR3 is TGTGCCAGCAGTCCTACAGGGGGACGTAGGGAGCAGTTCTTC.